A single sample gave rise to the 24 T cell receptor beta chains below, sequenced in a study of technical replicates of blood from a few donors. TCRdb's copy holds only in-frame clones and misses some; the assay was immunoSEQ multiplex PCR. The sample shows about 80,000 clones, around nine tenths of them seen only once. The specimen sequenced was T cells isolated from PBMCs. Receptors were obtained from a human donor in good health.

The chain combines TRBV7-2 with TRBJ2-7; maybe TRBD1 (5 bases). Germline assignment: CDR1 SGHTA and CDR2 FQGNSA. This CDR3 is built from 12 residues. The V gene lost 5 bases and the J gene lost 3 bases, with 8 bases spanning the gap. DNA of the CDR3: TGTGCCAGCAGCGTCACAGGCTACGAGCAGTACTTC. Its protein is CASSVTGYEQYF.

The CDR3 nucleotides are TGTGCCAGCAGCCATAGACAGGGATGGGGCCTGGGAACTAATGAAAAACTGTTTTTT. The encoded protein is CASSHRQGWGLGTNEKLFF. V is TRBV5-8 and J is TRBJ1-4; 7 positions agree with TRBD1. Unmatched junction bases numbered 16, after V lost 4 bases and J lost 1 base. The CDR3 loop spans 19 amino acids. Germline loops: CDR1 SGHTS, CDR2 YDEGEE.

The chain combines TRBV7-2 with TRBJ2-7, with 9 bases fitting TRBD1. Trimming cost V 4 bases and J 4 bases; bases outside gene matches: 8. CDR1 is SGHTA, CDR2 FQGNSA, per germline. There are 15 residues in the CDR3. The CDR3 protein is CASSSGQGNFYEQYF. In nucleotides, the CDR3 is TGTGCCAGCAGCTCCGGACAGGGGAATTTTTACGAGCAGTACTTC.

The CDR3 sequence: CASSTRVLYNEQFF. In nucleotides, the CDR3 is TGTGCCAGTAGTACTCGTGTCCTTTACAATGAGCAGTTCTTC. V and J are TRBV19 and TRBJ2-1; D not certain. The CDR3 consists of 14 residues. Germline lookup yields CDR1 LNHDA and CDR2 SQIVND (reference sequence). The germline V and J ends were trimmed by 4 bases and 4 bases, with 11 bases remaining between them.

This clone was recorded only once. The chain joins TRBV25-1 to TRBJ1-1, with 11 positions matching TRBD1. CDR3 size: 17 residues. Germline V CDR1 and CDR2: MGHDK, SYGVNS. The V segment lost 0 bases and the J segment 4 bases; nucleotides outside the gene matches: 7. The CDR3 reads CASSEYKGQGEGTEAFF. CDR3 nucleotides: TGTGCCAGCAGTGAATATAAGGGACAGGGGGAGGGCACTGAAGCTTTCTTT. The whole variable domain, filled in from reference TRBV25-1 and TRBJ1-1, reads EADIYQTPRYLVIGTGKKITLECSQTMGHDKMYWYQQDPGMELHLIHYSYGVNSTEKGDLSSESTVSRIRTEHFPLTLESARPSHTSQYLCASSEYKGQGEGTEAFFGQGTRLTVV.

The CDR3 DNA sequence: TGTGCCAGAAGCCCAGTAGAGACCCAGTACTTC. This encodes CARSPVETQYF. The rearrangement links TRBV5-3 to TRBJ2-5; D call uncertain. TRBV5-3 is sorted into the ORF group, with uncertain function. The CDR3 spans 11 residues. V was trimmed by 4 bases and J by 4 bases, leaving 5 bases between them.

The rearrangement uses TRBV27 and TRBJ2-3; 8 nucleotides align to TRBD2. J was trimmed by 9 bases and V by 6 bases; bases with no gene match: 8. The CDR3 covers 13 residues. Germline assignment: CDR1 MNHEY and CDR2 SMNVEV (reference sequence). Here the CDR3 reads CASSFSGTGTQYF. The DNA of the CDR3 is TGTGCCAGCAGCTTTAGCGGGACTGGCACGCAGTATTTT.

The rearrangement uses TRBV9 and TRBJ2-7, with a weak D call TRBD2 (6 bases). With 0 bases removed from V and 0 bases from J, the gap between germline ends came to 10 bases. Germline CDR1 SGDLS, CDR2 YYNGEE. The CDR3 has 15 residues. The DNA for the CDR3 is TGTGCCAGCAGCGTAGAAGGGACTCCCTCCTACGAGCAGTACTTC. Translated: CASSVEGTPSYEQYF.

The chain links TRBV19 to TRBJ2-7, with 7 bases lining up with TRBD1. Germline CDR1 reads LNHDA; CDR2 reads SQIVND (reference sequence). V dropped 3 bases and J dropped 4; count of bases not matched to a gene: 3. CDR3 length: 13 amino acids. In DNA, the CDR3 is TGTGCCAGTAGTATCTCCAGGGGGTACGAGCAGTACTTC. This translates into CASSISRGYEQYF.

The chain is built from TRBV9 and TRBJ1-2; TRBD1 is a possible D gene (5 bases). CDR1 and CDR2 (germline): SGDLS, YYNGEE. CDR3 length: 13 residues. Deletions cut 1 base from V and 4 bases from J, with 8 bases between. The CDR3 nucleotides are TGTGCCAGCAGCGTACAGGACACCTATGGCTACACCTTC. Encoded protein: CASSVQDTYGYTF.

CDR3 amino acids: CASSPSDRGLYEQYF. DNA for the CDR3: TGTGCCAGCAGTCCCTCGGACAGGGGGCTATACGAGCAGTACTTC. The V call is TRBV28, the J call TRBJ2-7, with 11 bases aligning to TRBD1. Germline trimming cut 5 bases from V and 4 bases from J; bases unmatched to any gene: 7. This CDR3 has 15 residues. From germline, CDR1 is MDHEN and CDR2 SYDVKM.

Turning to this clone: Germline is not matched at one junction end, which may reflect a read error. CDR3 sequence reads: CASSLARGEAETQYF. The CDR3 DNA follows: TGTGCTAGCAGCTTAGCTCGAGGCGAAGCGGAGACCCAGTACTTC. V usage is TRBV7-7 and J usage is TRBJ2-5, with unresolved D. The CDR3 is 15 amino acids. The germline gives CDR1 SSHAT, CDR2 FNYEAQ (reference sequence).

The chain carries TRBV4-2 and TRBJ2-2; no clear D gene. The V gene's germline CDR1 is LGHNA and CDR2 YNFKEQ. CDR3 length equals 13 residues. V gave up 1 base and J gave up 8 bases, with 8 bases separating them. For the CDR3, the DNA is TGTGCCAGCAGCCAAGTTCCAGCGGGGGAGCTGTTTTTT. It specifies CASSQVPAGELFF.

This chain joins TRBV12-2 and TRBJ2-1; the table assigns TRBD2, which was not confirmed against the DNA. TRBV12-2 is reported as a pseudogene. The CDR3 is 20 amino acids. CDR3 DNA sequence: TGTGCAAGTCGCTTATCCAAAACGAAGGAGCGGGAGGGCCAATACAATGAGCAGTTCTTC. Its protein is CASRLSKTKEREGQYNEQFF.

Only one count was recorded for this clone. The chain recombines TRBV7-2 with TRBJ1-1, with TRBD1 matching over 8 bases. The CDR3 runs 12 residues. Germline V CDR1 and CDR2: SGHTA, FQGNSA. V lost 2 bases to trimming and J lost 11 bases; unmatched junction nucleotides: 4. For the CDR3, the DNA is TGTGCCAGCAGCTTATTACGACAGGGGGCTTTCTTT. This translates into CASSLLRQGAFF. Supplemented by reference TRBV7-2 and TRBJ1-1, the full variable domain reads GAGVSQSPSNKVTEKGKDVELRCDPISGHTALYWYRQSLGQGLEFLIYFQGNSAPDKSGLPSDRFSAERTGGSVSTLTIQRTQQEDSAVYLCASSLLRQGAFFGQGTRLTVV.

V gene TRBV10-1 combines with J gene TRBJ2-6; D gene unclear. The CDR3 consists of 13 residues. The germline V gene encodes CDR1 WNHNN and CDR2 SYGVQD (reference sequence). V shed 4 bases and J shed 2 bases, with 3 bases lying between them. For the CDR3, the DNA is TGCGCCAGCAGTGTAGCTGGGGCCAACGTCCTGACTTTC. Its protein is CASSVAGANVLTF.

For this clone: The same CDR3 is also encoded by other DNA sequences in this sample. The CDR3 reads CASSVGGRGYEQYF. CDR3 sequence (DNA): TGTGCCAGCAGCGTAGGGGGGAGGGGCTACGAGCAGTACTTC. The chain employs TRBV9 and TRBJ2-7; 7 bases map to TRBD2. Germline V lookup: CDR1 SGDLS, CDR2 YYNGEE. J lost 3 bases, V lost 0 bases, and 3 bases had no gene match. The CDR3 runs to 14 residues.

The CDR3 DNA reads TGTGCCAGCCTACGGACAGGGGATGGGAATCAGCCCCAGCATTTT. It encodes CASLRTGDGNQPQHF. The chain employs TRBV19 and TRBJ1-5; the match to TRBD1 covers 9 bases. There are 15 residues in the CDR3. Germline trimming cut 9 bases from V and 4 bases from J; bases unmatched to any gene: 10. CDR1 and CDR2 (germline): LNHDA, SQIVND (reference sequence).

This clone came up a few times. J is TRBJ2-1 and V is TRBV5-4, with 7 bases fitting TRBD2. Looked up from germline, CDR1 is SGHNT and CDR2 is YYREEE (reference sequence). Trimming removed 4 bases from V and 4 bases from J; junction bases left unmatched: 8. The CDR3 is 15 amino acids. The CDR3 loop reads CASSPGGLLYNEQFF. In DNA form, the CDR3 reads TGTGCCAGCAGCCCGGGGGGACTACTTTACAATGAGCAGTTCTTC.

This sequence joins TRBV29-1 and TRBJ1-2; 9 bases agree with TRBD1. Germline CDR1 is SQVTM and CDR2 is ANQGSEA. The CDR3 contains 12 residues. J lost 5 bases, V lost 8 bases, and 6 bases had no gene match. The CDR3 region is CSIRDRDYGYTF. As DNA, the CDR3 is TGCAGCATCCGGGACAGGGATTATGGCTACACCTTC. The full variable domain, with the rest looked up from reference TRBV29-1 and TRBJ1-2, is SAVISQKPSRDICQRGTSLTIQCQVDSQVTMMFWYRQQPGQSLTLIATANQGSEATYESGFVIDKFPISRPNLTFSTLTVSNMSPEDSSIYLCSIRDRDYGYTFGSGTRLTVV.

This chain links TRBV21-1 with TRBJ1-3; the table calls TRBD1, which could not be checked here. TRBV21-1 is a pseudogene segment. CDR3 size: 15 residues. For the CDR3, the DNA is TGTGCCAGCAGCAAATTAAGGGGATCTGGAAACACCATATATTTT. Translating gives CASSKLRGSGNTIYF.

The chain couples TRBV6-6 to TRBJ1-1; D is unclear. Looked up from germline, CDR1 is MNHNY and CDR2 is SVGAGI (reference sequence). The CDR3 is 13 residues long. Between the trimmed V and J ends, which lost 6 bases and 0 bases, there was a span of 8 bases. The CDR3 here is CASSITMNTEAFF. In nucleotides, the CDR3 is TGTGCCAGCAGCATCACAATGAACACTGAAGCTTTCTTT.

CDR3 coding DNA: TGTGCCAGCAGTCCACGGCCCTCGGGGTCCCAGCATTTT. Translated, it gives CASSPRPSGSQHF. The chain joins TRBV27 to TRBJ1-5; no reliable D call. Germline V gene sequence: CDR1 MNHEY, CDR2 SMNVEV (reference sequence). Trimming shortened V by 5 bases and J by 11 bases, and 16 bases separated the two germline ends. There are 13 residues in the CDR3.

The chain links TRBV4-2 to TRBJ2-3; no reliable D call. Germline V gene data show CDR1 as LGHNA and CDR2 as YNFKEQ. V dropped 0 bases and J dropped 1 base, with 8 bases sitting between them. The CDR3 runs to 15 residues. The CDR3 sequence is CASSQEEQRTDTQYF. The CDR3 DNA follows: TGTGCCAGCAGCCAAGAGGAGCAGCGCACAGATACGCAGTATTTT.